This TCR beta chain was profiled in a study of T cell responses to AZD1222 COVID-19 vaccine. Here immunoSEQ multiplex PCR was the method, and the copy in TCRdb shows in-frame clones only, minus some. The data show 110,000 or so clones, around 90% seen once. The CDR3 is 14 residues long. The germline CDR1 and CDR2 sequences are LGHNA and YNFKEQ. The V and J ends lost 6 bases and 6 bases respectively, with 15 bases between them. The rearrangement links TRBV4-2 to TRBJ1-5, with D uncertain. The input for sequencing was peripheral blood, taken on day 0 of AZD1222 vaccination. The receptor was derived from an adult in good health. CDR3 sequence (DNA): TGTGCCAGCAGTCCTGACATCTCTGGTCAGCCCCAGCATTTT. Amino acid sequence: CASSPDISGQPQHF.